The 27 T cell receptor beta chains given below trace back to one sample, sequenced in a study of tumor-infiltrating lymphocytes in localized non-small cell lung cancer. The repertoire was sequenced with immunoSEQ multiplex PCR; TCRdb's copy has only in-frame clones and lacks some. The sample contains tens of thousands of clones, 69% of which appear only once. Sequencing used lung tumor tissue. Receptors originate from a human donor with non-small cell lung cancer.

The CDR3 here is CASSLLHLGSNQPQHF. CDR3 nucleotide sequence: TGTGCCAGCAGTCTCCTCCACTTAGGGAGCAATCAGCCCCAGCATTTT. The chain employs TRBV28 and TRBJ1-5; D is unresolved. The ends were cut back, 5 bases at V and 1 base at J, with 15 bases in the middle. This CDR3 has 16 residues. Germline V CDR1 and CDR2: MDHEN, SYDVKM.

This rearrangement joins TRBV5-1 to TRBJ2-5; no clear D gene. CDR1 and CDR2 from the germline V gene are SGHRS and YFSETQ. The V gene lost 1 base and the J gene lost 2 bases, with 6 bases spanning the gap. This CDR3 has 13 residues. CDR3 protein: CASSLRLQETQYF. CDR3 DNA sequence: TGCGCCAGCAGCTTGCGACTGCAAGAGACCCAGTACTTC.

The chain couples TRBV5-1 to TRBJ2-7; 8 nucleotides line up with TRBD2. The CDR3 is made up of 16 amino acids. J was trimmed by 2 bases and V by 0 bases; bases with no gene match: 7. Germline values: CDR1 SGHRS, CDR2 YFSETQ. The DNA of the CDR3 is TGCGCCAGCAGCTTGGCCATGGTGACTAGCGCCTACGAGCAGTACTTC. The encoded protein is CASSLAMVTSAYEQYF.

By frequency in the sample, this clone is medium-sized (0.01 to 0.1%). The chain carries TRBV5-6 and TRBJ1-2; 10 bases match TRBD1. Germline CDR1 SGHDT, CDR2 YYEEEE. After removal of 0 bases from V and 6 bases from J, the junction contained 8 bases not matched to a gene. This CDR3 region has 16 residues. CDR3: CASSLAGTGDLDGYTF. The CDR3 region has the DNA TGTGCCAGCAGCTTGGCCGGGACAGGGGATTTGGATGGCTACACCTTC.

This chain connects TRBV4-3 to TRBJ1-1, with D uncertain. Germline values: CDR1 LGHNA, CDR2 YSLEER. Trimming shortened V by 0 bases and J by 1 base, and 9 bases separated the two germline ends. This CDR3 contains 15 residues. The CDR3: CASSQDLAGNTEAFF. The CDR3, as DNA: TGCGCCAGCAGCCAAGATCTAGCCGGGAACACTGAAGCTTTCTTT.

The rearrangement joins TRBV5-1 to TRBJ2-1; 16 bases fit TRBD2. CDR1 and CDR2 (germline): SGHRS, YFSETQ. The CDR3 consists of 17 residues. Germline trimming cut 3 bases from V and 9 bases from J; bases unmatched to any gene: 9. CDR3 bases: TGCGCCAGCAGCTCCCGGGGACTAGCGGGAGGGCCGGTTGAGCAGTTCTTC. This translates into CASSSRGLAGGPVEQFF.

This sequence joins TRBV27 and TRBJ1-1; the D gene is possibly TRBD1 (5 bases). The germline V and J ends were trimmed by 4 bases and 5 bases, with 17 bases remaining between them. CDR3 length: 15 residues. Per the germline V gene, CDR1 is MNHEY and CDR2 is SMNVEV (reference sequence). The CDR3 sequence: CASSSPGRANTEAFF. The CDR3 DNA sequence: TGTGCCAGCAGTTCCCCCGGCAGGGCGAATACTGAAGCTTTCTTT.

The genes are TRBV5-6 and TRBJ2-5; possibly TRBD2 for D (6 bases). The CDR3 consists of 14 residues. With 4 bases removed from V and 0 bases from J, the gap between germline ends came to 10 bases. Germline V gene sequence: CDR1 SGHDT, CDR2 YYEEEE. CDR3 bases: TGTGCCAGCAGCGGGCTAGCGTACCAAGAGACCCAGTACTTC. Translation gives CASSGLAYQETQYF.

The chain combines TRBV6-5 with TRBJ2-2; no definite D call. Germline values: CDR1 MNHEY, CDR2 SVGAGI. The CDR3 has 16 residues. The V end was cut by 4 bases, the J end by 3 bases, with 15 bases between. The CDR3 DNA is TGTGCCAGCAGTTTGGGGTTCCTCCCGGACACCGGGGAGCTGTTTTTT. Encoded protein: CASSLGFLPDTGELFF.

DNA for the CDR3: TGTGCCAGCAGAGCCCGGGGGACAGGGGCAGTCGAGCAGTACTTC. This encodes CASRARGTGAVEQYF. This chain uses TRBV6-1 with TRBJ2-7; the match to TRBD1 covers 10 bases. Trimming took 6 bases from V and 6 from J; bases not matched to a gene: 11. This CDR3 has 15 residues. The germline gives CDR1 MNHNS, CDR2 SASEGT.

This chain connects TRBV20-1 to TRBJ2-7, with 10 bases aligning to TRBD1. J lost 3 bases, V lost 7 bases, and 0 bases had no gene match. This CDR3 is 11 amino acids long. The germline V gene has CDR1 DFQATT and CDR2 SNEGSKA (reference sequence). The CDR3 DNA is TGCAGTGGGGACAGGGGCTACGAGCAGTACTTC. Protein: CSGDRGYEQYF.

This chain joins TRBV6-1 and TRBJ2-2; a possible D gene is TRBD1 (6 bases). Germline-derived CDR1 and CDR2 are MNHNS and SASEGT. Trimming removed 2 bases at V and 9 bases at J, with 13 bases between. The CDR3 loop spans 14 amino acids. The CDR3 protein is CASSEYRVTWELFF. The CDR3 bases are TGTGCCAGCAGTGAATACAGGGTGACGTGGGAGCTGTTTTTT.

This clone has a handful of counts. This chain uses TRBV6-5 with TRBJ2-3; D unclear. The CDR3 runs to 13 residues. Germline CDR1 is MNHEY and CDR2 is SVGAGI. V dropped 9 bases and J dropped 2 bases, with 12 bases sitting between them. CDR3 DNA sequence: TGTGCCAGTCGGTCAACCTACACAGATACGCAGTATTTT. Amino acid sequence: CASRSTYTDTQYF.

The rearrangement links TRBV28 to TRBJ1-5, with D unresolved. Trimming took off 2 bases at V and 1 base at J, with 6 bases between the two ends. Germline CDR1 reads MDHEN; CDR2 reads SYDVKM. The CDR3 is 14 amino acids. The CDR3 protein is CASSLTASNQPQHF. The CDR3, as DNA: TGTGCCAGCAGTTTAACGGCGAGCAATCAGCCCCAGCATTTT.

This chain links TRBV4-1 with TRBJ2-4; 12 nucleotides match TRBD1. The germline V gene has CDR1 MGHRA and CDR2 YSYEKL. J gave up 7 bases and V 1 base, and 2 bases lay outside the gene matches. This CDR3 contains 15 residues. The DNA for the CDR3 is TGCGCCAGCAGCCAAGGGGACAGGGGGCGGAACATTCAGTACTTC. This translates into CASSQGDRGRNIQYF.

The sample holds a few counts of this clone. This chain connects TRBV6-5 to TRBJ1-1; TRBD1 matches 8 bases. The length of the CDR3 is 16 residues. V was pared by 2 bases and J by 0 bases, with 5 bases of the junction left unmatched. Germline CDR1 MNHEY, CDR2 SVGAGI. Written as DNA, the CDR3 is TGTGCCAGCAGTTACCTCGGACAGGGTCTGAACACTGAAGCTTTCTTT. This encodes CASSYLGQGLNTEAFF.

This chain links TRBV7-9 with TRBJ1-3; weak D call: TRBD1 (5 bases). CDR1 SEHNR and CDR2 FQNEAQ come from the germline V gene (reference sequence). The CDR3 has 16 residues. V was trimmed by 1 base and J by 0 bases, leaving 10 bases between them. The chain's CDR3 is CASSLEEGSSGNTIYF. The CDR3 coding sequence is TGTGCCAGCAGCTTAGAGGAGGGGAGCTCTGGAAACACCATATATTTT.

The V call is TRBV9, the J call TRBJ2-1; TRBD2 agrees at 8 bases. Germline V gene lookup returns CDR1 SGDLS and CDR2 YYNGEE. The CDR3 length is 16 residues. V gave up 4 bases and J gave up 6 bases; unmatched junction bases: 12. CDR3 region: CASSPDSLAGSNEQFF. For the CDR3, the DNA is TGTGCCAGCAGCCCAGATTCCCTAGCGGGTAGCAATGAGCAGTTCTTC.

The V gene is TRBV14, the J gene TRBJ2-2, with D unclear. The ends were cut back, 4 bases at V and 7 bases at J, with 10 bases in the middle. CDR3 length: 13 amino acids. Germline CDR1 SGHDN, CDR2 FVKESK. The CDR3 DNA is TGTGCCAGCAGCCCCCGGACGCACGGGGAGCTGTTTTTT. It is translated as CASSPRTHGELFF.

V and J are TRBV4-3 and TRBJ2-6, with a possible D match to TRBD1 (6 bases). Germline lookup yields CDR1 LGHNA and CDR2 YSLEER. The CDR3 is 16 residues long. Trimming removed 3 bases from V and 2 bases from J, with 11 bases in between. The CDR3 here is CASSHFTGTGANVLTF. The CDR3, as DNA: TGCGCCAGCAGCCATTTCACAGGGACTGGGGCCAACGTCCTGACTTTC.

As DNA, the CDR3 is TGTGCCAGCTCTCTGGGACAGGATCCCTACGAGCAGTACTTC. Amino acids: CASSLGQDPYEQYF. The chain joins TRBV18 to TRBJ2-7; 8 positions match TRBD1. The CDR3 length is 14 residues. V shed 6 bases, J shed 2 bases, and the junction held 6 bases outside the gene matches. Germline V lookup: CDR1 KGHSH, CDR2 LQKENI.

V and J are TRBV30 and TRBJ2-2; no clear D gene. The CDR3 is 14 amino acids. Germline CDR1 and CDR2: GTSNPN and SVGIG (reference sequence). V lost 3 bases to trimming and J lost 2 bases, with 10 bases between them. As DNA, the CDR3 is TGTGCCTGGAGCCCCAGCCGAAACACCGGGGAGCTGTTTTTT. Its protein is CAWSPSRNTGELFF.

This chain joins TRBV19 and TRBJ2-7; 14 bases fit TRBD2. Unmatched junction bases numbered 5, after V lost 3 bases and J lost 1 base. The germline V gene has CDR1 LNHDA and CDR2 SQIVND (reference sequence). CDR3 length equals 17 residues. In DNA, the CDR3 is TGTGCCAGTAGTATCGTTCGGACTAGCGGGAGGTCCTACGAGCAGTACTTC. It yields the protein CASSIVRTSGRSYEQYF.

This chain connects TRBV7-2 to TRBJ2-3, with D unclear. Germline-derived CDR1 and CDR2 are SGHTA and FQGNSA. V lost 4 bases and J 6 bases, leaving 8 bases between the germline ends. The CDR3 sequence is 12 residues long. The CDR3 DNA reads TGTGCCAGCAGCTCCTTCCCGGATACGCAGTATTTT. This gives the protein CASSSFPDTQYF. Using reference TRBV7-2 and TRBJ2-3 for the parts outside the CDR3, the full variable domain is GAGVSQSPSNKVTEKGKDVELRCDPISGHTALYWYRQSLGQGLEFLIYFQGNSAPDKSGLPSDRFSAERTGGSVSTLTIQRTQQEDSAVYLCASSSFPDTQYFGPGTRLTVL.

The chain combines TRBV14 with TRBJ2-5; possibly TRBD1 for D (6 bases). Germline-derived CDR1 and CDR2 are SGHDN and FVKESK. With 3 bases removed from V and 5 bases from J, the gap between germline ends came to 13 bases. This CDR3 is built from 14 residues. The CDR3 protein is CASSQGTGLETQYF. The CDR3 DNA reads TGTGCCAGCAGCCAGGGTACAGGGTTGGAGACCCAGTACTTC.

The rearrangement uses TRBV27 and TRBJ1-1; 9 positions match TRBD1. CDR1 and CDR2 from the germline V gene are MNHEY and SMNVEV (reference sequence). CDR3 length: 17 amino acids. V lost 6 bases to trimming and J lost 1 base; unmatched junction nucleotides: 12. CDR3 nucleotides: TGTGCCAGCAGGGGCTACGGGACAGGGCATCAGAACACTGAAGCTTTCTTT. Its protein product is CASRGYGTGHQNTEAFF.

This rearrangement joins TRBV7-7 to TRBJ2-7, with 11 bases matching TRBD2. The germline V gene encodes CDR1 SSHAT and CDR2 FNYEAQ (reference sequence). The CDR3 extends over 14 amino acids. V lost 5 bases and J lost 4; bases outside the gene matches: 4. The CDR3 coding sequence is TGTGCCAGCAGCAATAGCGGGAGGGCTTACGAGCAGTACTTC. This encodes CASSNSGRAYEQYF.